This T cell receptor beta chain was sequenced for a study of blood T cell repertoires in COVID-19. Study summary: The study drew acute and convalescent COVID-19 samples from the United States, Italy and Spain.

Authors' analysis steps: Nucleated cell number was recorded as an estimate derived from reference gene primer amplification. Sequenced by immunoSEQ multiplex PCR; TCRdb stores in-frame clones only, minus some. That table is the source of V, J and clone size, and D and trimming were worked out from the DNA. The repertoire holds approximately 270,000 clones, with over 75% as singletons. The age range of participants was about 18 to 100 years, with residence in about two dozen US areas. Which cohort a participant joined came from the clinical history participants gave. Input material: PBMCs or T cells enriched from blood (not recorded which). The TCR sequence derives from a woman younger than 45 who had recovered from COVID-19.

The chain's CDR3 is CASTLGGRVYNEQFF. The CDR3 DNA sequence: TGTGCCAGCACTTTGGGGGGGCGAGTCTACAATGAGCAGTTCTTC. The chain joins TRBV28 to TRBJ2-1; weak D call: TRBD2 (7 bases). CDR3 size: 15 residues. The V gene lost 7 bases and the J gene lost 3 bases, with 16 bases spanning the gap. Germline loops: CDR1 MDHEN, CDR2 SYDVKM.